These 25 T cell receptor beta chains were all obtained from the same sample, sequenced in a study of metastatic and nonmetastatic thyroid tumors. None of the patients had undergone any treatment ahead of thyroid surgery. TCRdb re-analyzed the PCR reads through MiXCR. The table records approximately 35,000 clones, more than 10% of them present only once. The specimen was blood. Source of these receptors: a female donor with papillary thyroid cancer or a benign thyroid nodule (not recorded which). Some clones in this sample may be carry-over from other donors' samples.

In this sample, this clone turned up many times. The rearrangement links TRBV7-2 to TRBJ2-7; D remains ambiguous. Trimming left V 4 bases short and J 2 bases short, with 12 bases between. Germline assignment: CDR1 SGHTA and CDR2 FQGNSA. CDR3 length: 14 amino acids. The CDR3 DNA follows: TGTGCCAGCAGCTCCCGGCCCGGAACCTACGAGCAGTACTTC. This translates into CASSSRPGTYEQYF. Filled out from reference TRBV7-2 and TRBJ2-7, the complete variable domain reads GAGVSQSPSNKVTEKGKDVELRCDPISGHTALYWYRQSLGQGLEFLIYFQGNSAPDKSGLPSDRFSAERTGGSVSTLTIQRTQQEDSAVYLCASSSRPGTYEQYFGPGTRLTVT.

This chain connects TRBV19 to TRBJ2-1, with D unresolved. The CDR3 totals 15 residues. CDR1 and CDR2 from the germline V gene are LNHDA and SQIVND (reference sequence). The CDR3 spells CDSSTRLSSYNEQFF. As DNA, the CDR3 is TGTGACAGCAGTACCCGCCTAAGCTCCTACAATGAGCAGTTCTTC.

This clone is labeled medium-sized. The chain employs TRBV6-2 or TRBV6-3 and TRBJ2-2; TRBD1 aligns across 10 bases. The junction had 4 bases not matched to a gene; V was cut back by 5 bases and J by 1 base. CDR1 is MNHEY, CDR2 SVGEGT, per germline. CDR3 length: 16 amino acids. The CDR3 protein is CASSQTGGWNTGELFF. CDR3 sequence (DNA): TGTGCCAGCAGTCAGACAGGGGGCTGGAACACCGGGGAGCTGTTTTTT.

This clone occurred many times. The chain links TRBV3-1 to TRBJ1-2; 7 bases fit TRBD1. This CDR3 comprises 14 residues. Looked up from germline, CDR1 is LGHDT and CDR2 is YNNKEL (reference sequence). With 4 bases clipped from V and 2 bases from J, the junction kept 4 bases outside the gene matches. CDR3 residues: CASSPRQGNYGYTF. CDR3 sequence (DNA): TGTGCCAGCAGCCCCCGACAGGGCAACTATGGCTACACCTTC.

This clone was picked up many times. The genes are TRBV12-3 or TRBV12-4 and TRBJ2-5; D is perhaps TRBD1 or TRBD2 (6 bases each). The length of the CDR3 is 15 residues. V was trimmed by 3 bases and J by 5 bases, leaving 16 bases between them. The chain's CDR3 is CASSFRGVGRETQYF. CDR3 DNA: TGTGCCAGCAGTTTTAGGGGGGTTGGAAGGGAGACCCAGTACTTC.

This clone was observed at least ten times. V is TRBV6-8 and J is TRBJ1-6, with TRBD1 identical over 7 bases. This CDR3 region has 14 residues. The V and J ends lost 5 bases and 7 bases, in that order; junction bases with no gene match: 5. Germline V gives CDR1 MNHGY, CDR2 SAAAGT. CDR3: CASSKTGINSPLHF. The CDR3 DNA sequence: TGTGCCAGCAGTAAGACAGGGATAAATTCACCCCTCCACTTT.

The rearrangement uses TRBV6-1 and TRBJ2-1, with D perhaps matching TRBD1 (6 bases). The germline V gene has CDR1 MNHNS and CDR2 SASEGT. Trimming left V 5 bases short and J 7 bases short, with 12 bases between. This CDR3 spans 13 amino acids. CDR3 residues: CASSTGLGNEQFF. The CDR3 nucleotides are TGTGCCAGCAGTACAGGGCTGGGTAATGAGCAGTTCTTC.

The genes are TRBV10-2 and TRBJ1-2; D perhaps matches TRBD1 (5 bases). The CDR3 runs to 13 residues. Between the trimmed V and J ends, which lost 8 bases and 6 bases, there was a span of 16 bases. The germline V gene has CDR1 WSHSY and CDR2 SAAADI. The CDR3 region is CASHERGSHGYTF. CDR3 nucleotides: TGCGCCAGCCATGAGCGGGGGTCCCATGGCTACACCTTC.

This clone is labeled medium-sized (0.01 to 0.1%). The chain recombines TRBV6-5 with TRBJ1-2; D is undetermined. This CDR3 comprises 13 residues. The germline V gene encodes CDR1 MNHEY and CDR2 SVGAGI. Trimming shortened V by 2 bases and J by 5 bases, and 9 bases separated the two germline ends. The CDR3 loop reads CASSYAQTYGYTF. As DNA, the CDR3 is TGTGCCAGCAGTTACGCCCAGACATATGGCTACACCTTC.

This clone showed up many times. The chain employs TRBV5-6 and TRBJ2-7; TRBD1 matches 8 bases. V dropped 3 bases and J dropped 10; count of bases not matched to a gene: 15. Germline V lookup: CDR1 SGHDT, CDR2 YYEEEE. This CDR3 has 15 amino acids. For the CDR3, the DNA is TGTGCCAGCAGCTCGGGGACAGGACCTTTGGTCGGTCAGTACTTC. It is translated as CASSSGTGPLVGQYF.

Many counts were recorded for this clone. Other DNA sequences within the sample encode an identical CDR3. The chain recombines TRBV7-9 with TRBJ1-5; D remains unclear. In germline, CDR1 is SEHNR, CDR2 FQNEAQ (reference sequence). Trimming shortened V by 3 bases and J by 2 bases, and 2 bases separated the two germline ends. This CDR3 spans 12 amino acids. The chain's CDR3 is CASSLGNQPQHF. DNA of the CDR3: TGTGCCAGCAGCTTGGGCAATCAGCCCCAGCATTTT. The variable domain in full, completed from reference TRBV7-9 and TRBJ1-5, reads DTGVSQNPRHKITKRGQNVTFRCDPISEHNRLYWYRQTLGQGPEFLTYFQNEAQLEKSRLLSDRFSAERPKGSFSTLEIQRTEQGDSAMYLCASSLGNQPQHFGDGTRLSIL.

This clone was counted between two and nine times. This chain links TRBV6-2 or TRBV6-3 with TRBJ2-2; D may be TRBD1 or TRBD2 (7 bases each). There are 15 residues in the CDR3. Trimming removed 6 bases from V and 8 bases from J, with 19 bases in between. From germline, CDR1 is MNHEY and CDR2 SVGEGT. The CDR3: CASSPGGGVRGELFF. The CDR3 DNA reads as TGTGCCAGCAGCCCAGGGGGGGGCGTTCGTGGGGAGCTGTTTTTT.

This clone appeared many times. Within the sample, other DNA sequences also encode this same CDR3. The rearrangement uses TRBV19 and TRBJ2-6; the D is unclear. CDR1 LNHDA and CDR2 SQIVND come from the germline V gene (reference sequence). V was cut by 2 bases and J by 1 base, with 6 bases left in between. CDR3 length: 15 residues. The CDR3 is CASSIPGSGANVLTF. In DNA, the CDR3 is TGTGCCAGTAGTATACCGGGTTCTGGGGCCAACGTCCTGACTTTC.

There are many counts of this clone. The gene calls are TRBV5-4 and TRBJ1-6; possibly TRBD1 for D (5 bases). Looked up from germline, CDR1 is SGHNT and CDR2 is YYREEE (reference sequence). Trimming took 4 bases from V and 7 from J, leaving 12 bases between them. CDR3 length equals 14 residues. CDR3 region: CASSTDGGNSPLHF. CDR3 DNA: TGTGCCAGCAGCACCGACGGGGGAAATTCACCCCTCCACTTT. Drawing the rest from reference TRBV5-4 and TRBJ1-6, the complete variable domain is ETGVTQSPTHLIKTRGQQVTLRCSSQSGHNTVSWYQQALGQGPQFIFQYYREEENGRGNFPPRFSGLQFPNYSSELNVNALELDDSALYLCASSTDGGNSPLHFGNGTRLTVT.

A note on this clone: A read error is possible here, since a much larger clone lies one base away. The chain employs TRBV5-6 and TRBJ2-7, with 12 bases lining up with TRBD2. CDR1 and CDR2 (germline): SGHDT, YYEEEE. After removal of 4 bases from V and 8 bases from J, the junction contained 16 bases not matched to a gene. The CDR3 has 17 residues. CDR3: CASSHMTSGSRSDKQYF. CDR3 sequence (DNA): TGTGCCAGCAGCCATATGACTAGCGGGAGTAGGAGCGACAAGCAGTACTTC.

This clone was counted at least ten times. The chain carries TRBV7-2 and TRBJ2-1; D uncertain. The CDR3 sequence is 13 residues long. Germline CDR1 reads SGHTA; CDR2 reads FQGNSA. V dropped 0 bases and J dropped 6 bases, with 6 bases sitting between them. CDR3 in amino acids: CASSLATLNEQFF. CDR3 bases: TGTGCCAGCAGCTTAGCGACCCTCAATGAGCAGTTCTTC.

Here the CDR3 DNA reads TGTGCCAGCAGTTCCTCGGACAGGGATTTGAATTCACCCCTCCACTTT. This gives the protein CASSSSDRDLNSPLHF. The chain employs TRBV6-2 or TRBV6-3 and TRBJ1-6; 8 nucleotides align to TRBD1. Trimming at V came to 4 bases and at J to 7 bases, leaving 9 bases not matched to a gene. This CDR3 is 16 amino acids long. Looked up from germline, CDR1 is MNHEY and CDR2 is SVGEGT.

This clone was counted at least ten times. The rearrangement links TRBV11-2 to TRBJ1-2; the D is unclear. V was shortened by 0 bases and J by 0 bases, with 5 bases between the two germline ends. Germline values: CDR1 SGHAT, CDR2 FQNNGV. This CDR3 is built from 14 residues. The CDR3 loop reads CASSLDRANYGYTF. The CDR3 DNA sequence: TGTGCCAGCAGCTTAGACAGAGCTAACTATGGCTACACCTTC.

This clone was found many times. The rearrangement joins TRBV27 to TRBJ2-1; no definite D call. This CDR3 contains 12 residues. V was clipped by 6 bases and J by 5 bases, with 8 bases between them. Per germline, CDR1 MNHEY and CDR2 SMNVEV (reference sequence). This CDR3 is CASRTQDNEQFF. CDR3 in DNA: TGTGCCAGCAGGACACAAGACAATGAGCAGTTCTTC.

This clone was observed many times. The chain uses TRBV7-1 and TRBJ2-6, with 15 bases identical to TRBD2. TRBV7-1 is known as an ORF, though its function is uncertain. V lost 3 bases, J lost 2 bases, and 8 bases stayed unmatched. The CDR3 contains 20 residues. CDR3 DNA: TGTGCCAGCAGCTCTCTACGTGGGACTAGCGGGAGGACTGGGGCCAACGTCCTGACTTTC. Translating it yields CASSSLRGTSGRTGANVLTF.

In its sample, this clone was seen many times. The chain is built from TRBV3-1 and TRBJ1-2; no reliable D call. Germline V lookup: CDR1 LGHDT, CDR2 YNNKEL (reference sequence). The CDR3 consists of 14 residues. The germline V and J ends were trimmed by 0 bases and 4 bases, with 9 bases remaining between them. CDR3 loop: CASSQDGLGYGYTF. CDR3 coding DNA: TGTGCCAGCAGCCAAGACGGCTTGGGCTATGGCTACACCTTC.

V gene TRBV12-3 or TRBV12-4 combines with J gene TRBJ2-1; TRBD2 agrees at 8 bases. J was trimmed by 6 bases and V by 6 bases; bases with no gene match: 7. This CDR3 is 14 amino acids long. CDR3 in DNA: TGTGCCAGCAGATTCGGACTAGCCCTCAATGAGCAGTTCTTC. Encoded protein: CASRFGLALNEQFF.

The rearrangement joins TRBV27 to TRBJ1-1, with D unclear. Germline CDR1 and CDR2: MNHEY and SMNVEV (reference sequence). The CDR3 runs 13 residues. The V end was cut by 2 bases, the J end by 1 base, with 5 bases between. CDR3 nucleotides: TGTGCCAGCAGTTTAAGAGGGAACACTGAAGCTTTCTTT. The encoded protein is CASSLRGNTEAFF.

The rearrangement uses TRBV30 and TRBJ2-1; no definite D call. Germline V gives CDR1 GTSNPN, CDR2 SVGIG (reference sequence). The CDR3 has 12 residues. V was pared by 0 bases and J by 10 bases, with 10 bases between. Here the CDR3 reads CAWSVLSSEQFF. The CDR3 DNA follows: TGTGCCTGGAGTGTACTTTCGAGCGAGCAGTTCTTC.

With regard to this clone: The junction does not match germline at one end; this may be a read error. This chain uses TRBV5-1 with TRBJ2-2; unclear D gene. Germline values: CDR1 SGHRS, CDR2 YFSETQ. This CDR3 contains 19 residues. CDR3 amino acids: CASSLVAARAVSGTWELFF. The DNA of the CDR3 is TGCGCCAGCAGCTTGGTAGCAGCTCGTGCGGTTTCGGGCACCTGGGAGCTGTTTTTT.